The rows below give T cell receptor beta chains drawn from one sample of a study of blood T cell repertoires in COVID-19. Sequencing used immunoSEQ multiplex PCR; TCRdb keeps in-frame clones, though not all of them. In the table there are some 150,000 clones, about 83% of which are singletons. The sample was peripheral blood. The receptors shown here come from a man aged 40-49 years who had recovered from COVID-19. Both conserved end residues are part of each CDR3. D genes are given only for firm matches. Not every row has a clone size; where given, it reads once, few, many or a size class.

DNA	CDR3	D	J	size	V
TGTGCCAGCAGCTTGGGACAGGAACGGAATGGCTACACCTTC	CASSLGQERNGYTF	TRBD1	TRBJ1-2	few	TRBV7-8
TGTGCCAGCAGCTTAGGGGCCAACCAAGAGACCCAGTACTTC	CASSLGANQETQYF	-	TRBJ2-5	-	TRBV7-9
TGTGCCAGCAGCTCCGGGATTCTTTCTGGAAACACCATATATTTT	CASSSGILSGNTIYF	-	TRBJ1-3	-	TRBV11-2
TGCAGTGCTAGAGATAGCGATGAGCAGTTCTTC	CSARDSDEQFF	-	TRBJ2-1	-	TRBV20-1
TGTGCCAGCAGCTTAGGGGACAGGGGATTGCTCAAGGTGGCCCAGTACTTC	CASSLGDRGLLKVAQYF	TRBD1	TRBJ2-5	-	TRBV7-2
TGTGCCATCAGTGAACAGGGTTCACCCCTCCACTTT	CAISEQGSPLHF	-	TRBJ1-6	-	TRBV10-3
TGCGCCAGCAGTGAGTCGGGCATAGTGCAGTATTTT	CASSESGIVQYF	-	TRBJ2-3	-	TRBV10-1
TGTGCCAGCAGCCACGACAGGGGTATCCACGAGCAGTACTTC	CASSHDRGIHEQYF	TRBD1	TRBJ2-7	-	TRBV11-2
TGTGCCAGCAGCTCTGAGGGACTGGGACAGACTACCTACGAGCAGTACTTC	CASSSEGLGQTTYEQYF	-	TRBJ2-7	once	TRBV27
TGTGCTAGCAGCTTATTGGGAGGTGAGCAGTTCTTC	CASSLLGGEQFF	-	TRBJ2-1	-	TRBV7-7
TGTGCCAGCAGCCTGGCTGGAATAGCGGGAGTCGGTGATGAGCAGTTCTTC	CASSLAGIAGVGDEQFF	TRBD2	TRBJ2-1	-	TRBV5-8
TGTGCCAGCAGTTACCGGGGAGCTGAGACCCAGTACTTC	CASSYRGAETQYF	-	TRBJ2-5	-	TRBV6-5
TGTGCCAGCGGGGCGTCAACGCAGCCCCAGCATTTT	CASGASTQPQHF	-	TRBJ1-5	-	TRBV6-5
TGTGCCAGCAGCCAAGAACAAAGAGGGAACGGAGGGGAGCAGTACTTC	CASSQEQRGNGGEQYF	-	TRBJ2-7	-	TRBV4-2
TGTGCCAGCAGCTTAAGTGGGGGGGAGACCCAGTACTTC	CASSLSGGETQYF	-	TRBJ2-5	-	TRBV7-2
TGTGCCAGCTCACCACCACTCCCGGGCTACACCTTC	CASSPPLPGYTF	-	TRBJ1-2	-	TRBV18
TGTGCCAGCAGCTTAGCGCGTCAACTAGCGGGATACAATGAGCAGTTCTTC	CASSLARQLAGYNEQFF	TRBD2	TRBJ2-1	few	TRBV7-8
TGTGCCAGCAGTTCCCACCGGGAGGCGTACACTGAAGCTTTCTTT	CASSSHREAYTEAFF	-	TRBJ1-1	few	TRBV6-5
TGTGCCAGCGGCAATAATTCACCCCTCCACTTT	CASGNNSPLHF	-	TRBJ1-6	-	TRBV6-5
TGCGCCAGCAGCCAAGATTGGAACCCTCGCGGCAGGGGTATGCCCCAGCATTTT	CASSQDWNPRGRGMPQHF	-	TRBJ1-5	-	TRBV4-3
TGTGCCAGCAGTTTTCTTGGCAGTGAAGCTTTCTTT	CASSFLGSEAFF	-	TRBJ1-1	-	TRBV27
TGCAGTGCTAGTCGAACTAGCGGTACCGGAGAGCAGTTCTTC	CSASRTSGTGEQFF	TRBD2	TRBJ2-1	-	TRBV20-1
TGTGCCAGCATCCCTACAGGGGTTGAGACCCAGTACTTC	CASIPTGVETQYF	TRBD1	TRBJ2-5	-	TRBV7-9
TGTGCCTGGAGTCTCCCGGACAGGTTCACAGATACGCAGTATTTT	CAWSLPDRFTDTQYF	TRBD1	TRBJ2-3	-	TRBV30
TGTGCCAGCAGTCCGTTTACAGGGGGGCATCAGCCCCAGCATTTT	CASSPFTGGHQPQHF	TRBD1	TRBJ1-5	-	TRBV27
TGTGCCAGCAGCCATTTGGGGGAGGCAAGAGATACGCAGTATTTT	CASSHLGEARDTQYF	-	TRBJ2-3	-	TRBV16
TGTGCCAGCAGCGGGCTAGGGGGTGGGCCCTACGAGCAGTACTTC	CASSGLGGGPYEQYF	-	TRBJ2-7	-	TRBV7-9
TGTGCCAGCAGCCGCCTGGGACAGATCCATGGCTACACCTTC	CASSRLGQIHGYTF	TRBD1	TRBJ1-2	once	TRBV14
TGTGCCAGTAGTCCCTACGGGGGGTACAATCAGCCCCAGCATTTT	CASSPYGGYNQPQHF	-	TRBJ1-5	-	TRBV19
TGTGCCAGCAGTTGGACTAGCGGGAACTACGGGGAGCTGTTTTTT	CASSWTSGNYGELFF	TRBD2	TRBJ2-2	-	TRBV28
TGTGCCAGCAGCTTGGGGGGGTACAATGAGCAGTTCTTC	CASSLGGYNEQFF	TRBD2	TRBJ2-1	-	TRBV11-3
TGTGCCAGCAGGGCAGGGTTAGGGGAGCTGTTTTTT	CASRAGLGELFF	-	TRBJ2-2	-	TRBV28
TGTGCTAGTGGTTCCCCTTTTGAGTACCAAGAGACCCAGTACTTC	CASGSPFEYQETQYF	-	TRBJ2-5	-	TRBV12-5
TGTGCCAGCAGTTACTCGAGATCGCCTGGGGCCAACGTCCTGACTTTC	CASSYSRSPGANVLTF	-	TRBJ2-6	-	TRBV6-2/TRBV6-3
TGCAGCGTTGATGGGGCGATGAACACTGAAGCTTTCTTT	CSVDGAMNTEAFF	-	TRBJ1-1	-	TRBV29-1
TGTGCCAGTAGTATGTTAAAGACAGGAAAAAGCCAAGAGACCCAGTACTTC	CASSMLKTGKSQETQYF	-	TRBJ2-5	-	TRBV19
TGTGCCAGCAGTTCATCCTCCTACGAGCAGTACTTC	CASSSSSYEQYF	-	TRBJ2-7	-	TRBV28
TGCAGCGCAGGGGGTACTGAAGCTTTCTTT	CSAGGTEAFF	TRBD1	TRBJ1-1	-	TRBV29-1
TGTGCCACCAGTGACCGGACAGGCGGGCGGGCTTTCTTT	CATSDRTGGRAFF	TRBD1	TRBJ1-1	-	TRBV24-1
TGCGCCAGCAGCCAGGACCAGGGGCAGGGAGTTCACTTT	CASSQDQGQGVHF	-	TRBJ2-3	-	TRBV4-3
TGCAGTGTTCGGACAGGGGAATTGGGAACCTTC	CSVRTGELGTF	TRBD1	TRBJ1-2	-	TRBV20-1
TGCGCCAGCAGCCAAGTACCCGGAGCTAACTATGGCTACACCTTC	CASSQVPGANYGYTF	-	TRBJ1-2	-	TRBV4-3
TGTGCCAGCAGCCCGAAACTAGCGGGGGGCAATGAGCAGTTCTTC	CASSPKLAGGNEQFF	TRBD2	TRBJ2-1	-	TRBV7-2
TGTGCCAGTAGTGAGAGAGCAACTAATGAAAAACTGTTTTTT	CASSERATNEKLFF	-	TRBJ1-4	-	TRBV19
TGTGCCAGCAGCCCCTCGGGCGGGGAGCAGTACTTC	CASSPSGGEQYF	-	TRBJ2-7	-	TRBV11-2
TGTGCCAGCAGTTCCGGTGGGGGCATTGAAAAACTGTTTTTT	CASSSGGGIEKLFF	-	TRBJ1-4	-	TRBV6-2/TRBV6-3
TGTGCCACCAGTGATGGGGCAGCGAACACTGAAGCTTTCTTT	CATSDGAANTEAFF	-	TRBJ1-1	-	TRBV24-1
TGTGCCACCAGCAGAGATCGGCAGGGGATGACCTACGAGCAGTACTTC	CATSRDRQGMTYEQYF	-	TRBJ2-7	few	TRBV15
TGTGCCAGCAGTTACGCGAATCAGCCCCAGCATTTT	CASSYANQPQHF	-	TRBJ1-5	-	TRBV6-2/TRBV6-3